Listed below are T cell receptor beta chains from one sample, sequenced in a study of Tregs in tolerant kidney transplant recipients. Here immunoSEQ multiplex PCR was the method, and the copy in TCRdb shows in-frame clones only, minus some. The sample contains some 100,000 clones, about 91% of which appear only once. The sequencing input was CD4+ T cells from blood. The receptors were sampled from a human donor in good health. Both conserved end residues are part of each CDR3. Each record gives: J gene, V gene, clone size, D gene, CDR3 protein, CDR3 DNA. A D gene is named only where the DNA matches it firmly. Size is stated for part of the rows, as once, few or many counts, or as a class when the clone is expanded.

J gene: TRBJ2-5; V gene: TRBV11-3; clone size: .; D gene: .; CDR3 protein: CASSLRRTPQETQYF; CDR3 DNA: TGTGCCAGCAGCCTCCGAAGGACTCCTCAGGAGACCCAGTACTTC
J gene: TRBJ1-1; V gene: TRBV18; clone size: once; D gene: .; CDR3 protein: CASSPLQSNTEAFF; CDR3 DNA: TGTGCCAGCTCACCGCTCCAATCGAACACTGAAGCTTTCTTT
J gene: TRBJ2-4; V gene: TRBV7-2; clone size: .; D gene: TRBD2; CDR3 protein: CASSPGLTNIQYF; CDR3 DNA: TGTGCCAGCAGCCCGGGACTAACGAACATTCAGTACTTC
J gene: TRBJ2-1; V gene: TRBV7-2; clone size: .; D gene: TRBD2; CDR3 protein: CASSKGSGGLYEQFF; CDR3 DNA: TGTGCCAGCAGTAAGGGGTCGGGGGGGCTCTATGAGCAGTTCTTC
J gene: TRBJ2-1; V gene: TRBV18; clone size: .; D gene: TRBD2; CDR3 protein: CASSLSTSGASYNEQFF; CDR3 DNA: TGTGCCAGCTCACTTTCGACTAGCGGGGCCTCCTACAATGAGCAGTTCTTC
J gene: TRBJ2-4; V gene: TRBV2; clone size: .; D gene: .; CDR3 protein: CASSVEYRDQNIQYF; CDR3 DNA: TGTGCCAGCAGTGTAGAATACAGGGATCAAAACATTCAGTACTTC
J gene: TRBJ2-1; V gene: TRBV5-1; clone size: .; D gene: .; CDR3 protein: CASSLAPRGGDEQFF; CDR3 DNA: TGCGCCAGCAGCTTAGCTCCCAGGGGTGGCGATGAGCAGTTCTTC
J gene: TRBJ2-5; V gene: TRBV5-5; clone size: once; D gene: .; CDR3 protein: CASSLEGETQYF; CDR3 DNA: TGTGCCAGCAGCTTGGAAGGGGAGACCCAGTACTTC
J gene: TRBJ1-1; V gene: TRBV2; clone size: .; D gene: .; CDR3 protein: CASSSGDRNTEAFF; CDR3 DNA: TGTGCCAGCAGTAGCGGAGACAGGAACACTGAAGCTTTCTTT
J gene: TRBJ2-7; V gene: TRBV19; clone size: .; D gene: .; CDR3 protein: CASSKSDTYEQYF; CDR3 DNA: TGTGCCAGTAGTAAAAGCGATACCTACGAGCAGTACTTC
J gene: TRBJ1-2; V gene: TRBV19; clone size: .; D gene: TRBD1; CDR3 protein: CASNDRGIFAYGYTF; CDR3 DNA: TGTGCCAGTAACGACAGGGGGATTTTTGCCTATGGCTACACCTTC
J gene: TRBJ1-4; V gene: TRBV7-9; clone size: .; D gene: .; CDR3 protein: CASSTSLQGPNEKLFF; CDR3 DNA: TGTGCCAGCAGCACTTCTCTACAGGGCCCCAATGAAAAACTGTTTTTT
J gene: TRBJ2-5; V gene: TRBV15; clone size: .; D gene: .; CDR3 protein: CATSRDGVSSQETQYF; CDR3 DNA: TGTGCCACCAGCAGAGATGGTGTCAGCTCCCAAGAGACCCAGTACTTC
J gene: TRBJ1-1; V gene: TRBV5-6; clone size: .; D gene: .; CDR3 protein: CASSSYTEAFF; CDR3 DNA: TGTGCCAGCAGCAGCTACACTGAAGCTTTCTTT
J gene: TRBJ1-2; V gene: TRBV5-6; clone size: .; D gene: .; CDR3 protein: CASSFWAGIANYGYTF; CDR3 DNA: TGTGCCAGCAGCTTTTGGGCAGGGATAGCTAACTATGGCTACACCTTC
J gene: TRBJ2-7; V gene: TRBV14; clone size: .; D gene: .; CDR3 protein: CASSHLVIEQYF; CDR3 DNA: TGTGCCAGCAGCCATCTCGTTATAGAGCAGTACTTC
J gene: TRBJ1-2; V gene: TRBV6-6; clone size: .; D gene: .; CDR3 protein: CASRANYGYTF; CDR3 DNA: TGTGCCAGCAGGGCAAACTATGGCTACACCTTC
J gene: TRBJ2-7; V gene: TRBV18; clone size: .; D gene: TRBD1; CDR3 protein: CASSLDRGYPYEQYF; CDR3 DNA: TGTGCCAGCTCGCTCGACAGGGGGTACCCCTACGAGCAGTACTTC
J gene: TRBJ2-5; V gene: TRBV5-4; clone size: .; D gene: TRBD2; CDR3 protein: CATQSLTSAETQETQYF; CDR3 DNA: TGTGCCACCCAATCCTTGACTAGCGCCGAAACCCAAGAGACCCAGTACTTC
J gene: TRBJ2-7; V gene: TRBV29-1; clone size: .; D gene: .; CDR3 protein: CSVGEQEIYEQYF; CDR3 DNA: TGCAGCGTTGGGGAGCAGGAGATCTACGAGCAGTACTTC
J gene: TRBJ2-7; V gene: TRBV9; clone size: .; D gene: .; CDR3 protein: CASSAATGAYEQYF; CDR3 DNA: TGTGCCAGCAGCGCCGCGACGGGAGCCTACGAGCAGTACTTC
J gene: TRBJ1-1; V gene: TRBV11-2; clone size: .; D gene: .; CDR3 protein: CASSRQAGTEAFF; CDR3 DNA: TGTGCCAGCAGCCGCCAGGCGGGCACTGAAGCTTTCTTT
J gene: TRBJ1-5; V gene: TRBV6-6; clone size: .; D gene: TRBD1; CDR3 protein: CASQGQGKTQPQHF; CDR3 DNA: TGTGCCAGCCAAGGACAGGGAAAAACTCAGCCCCAGCATTTT
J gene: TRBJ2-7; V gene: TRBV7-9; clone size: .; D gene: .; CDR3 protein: CASSLDREPYEQYF; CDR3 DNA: TGTGCCAGCAGCTTAGACAGGGAACCTTACGAGCAGTACTTC
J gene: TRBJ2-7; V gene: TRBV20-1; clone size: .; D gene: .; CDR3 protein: CSARGAGEQYF; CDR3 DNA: TGCAGTGCTAGAGGAGCAGGAGAGCAGTACTTC